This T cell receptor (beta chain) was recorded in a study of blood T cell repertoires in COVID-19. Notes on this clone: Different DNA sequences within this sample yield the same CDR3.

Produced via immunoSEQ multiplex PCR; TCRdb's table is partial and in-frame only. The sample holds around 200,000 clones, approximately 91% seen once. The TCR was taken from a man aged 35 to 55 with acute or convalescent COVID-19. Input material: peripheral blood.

The CDR3 loop is CASSVQGYNQPQHF. CDR3 sequence (DNA): TGTGCCAGCAGTGTGCAGGGATACAATCAGCCCCAGCATTTT. V is TRBV2 and J is TRBJ1-5; a possible D gene is TRBD1 (5 bases). The CDR3 has 14 residues. V lost 4 bases to trimming and J lost 3 bases, with 10 bases between them. CDR1 SNHLY and CDR2 FYNNEI come from the germline V gene.